The 31 T cell receptor beta chains presented below share a single source sample, sequenced in a study of blood T cell repertoires in COVID-19. Only in-frame clones appear in the TCRdb table, and some are missing; sequencing was by immunoSEQ multiplex PCR. Of roughly 260,000 clones in the sample, about 90% were seen once. Sequencing was performed on peripheral blood. The receptors were gathered from a middle-aged woman with acute or convalescent COVID-19.

The chain is built from TRBV6-5 and TRBJ2-7, with 7 bases identical to TRBD2. The CDR3 has 13 amino acids. Germline-derived CDR1 and CDR2 are MNHEY and SVGAGI. Germline trimming cut 4 bases from V and 4 bases from J; bases unmatched to any gene: 4. The CDR3 protein is CASSFGEGYEQYV. Written as DNA, the CDR3 is TGTGCCAGCAGTTTCGGGGAGGGGTACGAGCAGTACGTC.

The chain recombines TRBV15 with TRBJ1-6; no firm D call. The germline V gene encodes CDR1 LNHNV and CDR2 YYDKDF (reference sequence). Deletions cut 1 base from V and 5 bases from J, with 9 bases between. This CDR3 is 15 amino acids long. DNA for the CDR3: TGTGCCACCAGCAGAGGAGGAGGGAATAATTCACCCCTCCACTTT. This codes for CATSRGGGNNSPLHF.

The sample holds one count of this clone. The J gene is TRBJ1-6, the V gene TRBV3-1 (or the pseudogene TRBV3-2); 9 bases line up with TRBD1. This CDR3 contains 14 residues. Germline-derived CDR1 and CDR2 are LGHDT and YNNKEL (reference sequence). Trimming at V came to 5 bases and at J to 6 bases, leaving 2 bases not matched to a gene. CDR3 loop: CASSAGQGNSPLHF. The CDR3 nucleotides are TGTGCCAGCAGCGCGGGACAGGGTAATTCACCCCTCCACTTT.

V gene TRBV19 combines with J gene TRBJ1-3, with D maybe TRBD1 (6 bases). Trimming shortened V by 7 bases and J by 0 bases, and 10 bases separated the two germline ends. Germline V gives CDR1 LNHDA, CDR2 SQIVND (reference sequence). The CDR3 is made up of 14 amino acids. CDR3 amino acids: CASTQGSSGNTIYF. Here the CDR3 DNA reads TGTGCCAGTACCCAGGGGAGCTCTGGAAACACCATATATTTT.

This chain uses TRBV19 with TRBJ1-2; unclear D gene. Trimming took off 5 bases at V and 6 bases at J, with 22 bases between the two ends. This CDR3 has 16 residues. The germline gives CDR1 LNHDA, CDR2 SQIVND (reference sequence). The CDR3 here is CASSPPVGTLRNGYTF. In DNA, the CDR3 is TGTGCCAGTAGTCCCCCGGTGGGCACCCTAAGGAATGGCTACACCTTC.

This clone has a single count. The V call is TRBV10-2, the J call TRBJ1-6; unclear D gene. Germline CDR1 WSHSY, CDR2 SAAADI. The germline V and J ends were trimmed by 0 bases and 10 bases, with 7 bases remaining between them. The CDR3 is made up of 13 amino acids. This chain's CDR3 is CASSESGGSPLHF. For the CDR3, the DNA is TGCGCCAGCAGTGAGTCGGGAGGATCACCCCTCCACTTT.

The chain recombines TRBV7-2 with TRBJ1-2, with D tentatively TRBD1 (5 bases). Germline V gene data show CDR1 as SGHTA and CDR2 as FQGNSA. The V end lost 4 bases, the J end lost 1 base, and 7 bases lay between the germline ends. This CDR3 is built from 13 residues. The CDR3 spells CASSSDSNYGYTF. DNA for the CDR3: TGTGCCAGCAGCTCAGACAGTAACTATGGCTACACCTTC.

The rearrangement joins TRBV2 to TRBJ1-5; 10 nucleotides line up with TRBD1. V gave up 6 bases and J gave up 5 bases; unmatched junction bases: 7. CDR3 length equals 15 residues. CDR1 and CDR2 from the germline V gene are SNHLY and FYNNEI. CDR3 coding DNA: TGTGCCAGCAGGGACGGGACAGGGGAACATCAGCCCCAGCATTTT. As protein: CASRDGTGEHQPQHF.

The chain links TRBV5-1 to TRBJ2-4; possible D gene TRBD1, 6 bases. This CDR3 spans 17 amino acids. The germline V gene has CDR1 SGHRS and CDR2 YFSETQ. Trimming pared 0 bases from V and 9 bases from J, leaving 22 bases between. The CDR3: CASSLVTTGGGASIQYF. CDR3 bases: TGCGCCAGCAGCTTGGTTACTACAGGTGGGGGCGCGAGCATTCAGTACTTC.

The V call is TRBV19, the J call TRBJ2-5; tentatively, D is TRBD2 (6 bases). The germline V gene has CDR1 LNHDA and CDR2 SQIVND (reference sequence). The CDR3 totals 14 residues. Trimming left V 5 bases short and J 1 base short, with 11 bases between. For the CDR3, the DNA is TGTGCCAGTAGTTCGCTGACTAGCCAAGAGACCCAGTACTTC. As protein: CASSSLTSQETQYF. The variable domain in full, with the rest retrieved from reference TRBV19 and TRBJ2-5, is DGGITQSPKYLFRKEGQNVTLSCEQNLNHDAMYWYRQDPGQGLRLIYYSQIVNDFQKGDIAEGYSVSREKKESFPLTVTSAQKNPTAFYLCASSSLTSQETQYFGPGTRLLVL.

The chain carries TRBV10-3 and TRBJ2-1; D is possibly TRBD1 (5 bases). Between the trimmed V and J ends, which lost 2 bases and 9 bases, there was a span of 14 bases. CDR1 and CDR2 from the germline V gene are ENHRY and SYGVKD. This CDR3 is 14 amino acids long. The CDR3 sequence is CAISEAQGRTEQFF. For the CDR3, the DNA is TGTGCCATCAGTGAGGCTCAGGGTAGGACTGAGCAGTTCTTC.

The CDR3 sequence: CASSPDLRLRGEKLFF. CDR3 nucleotides: TGTGCCAGCAGCCCGGACTTGAGGCTCCGCGGGGAAAAACTGTTTTTT. J is TRBJ1-4 and V is TRBV3-1 (or the pseudogene TRBV3-2); no clear D. Germline V gene sequence: CDR1 LGHDT, CDR2 YNNKEL (reference sequence). The CDR3 has 16 amino acids. V shed 4 bases and J shed 8 bases, with 20 bases lying between them.

The J gene is TRBJ2-5, the V gene TRBV6-5; possible D gene TRBD2, 6 bases. From germline, CDR1 is MNHEY and CDR2 SVGAGI. V shed 4 bases and J shed 4 bases, with 10 bases lying between them. The CDR3 is 13 amino acids. The CDR3 loop is CASSWGRSETQYF. The DNA of the CDR3 is TGTGCCAGCAGTTGGGGGAGGTCAGAGACCCAGTACTTC.

This sequence joins TRBV29-1 and TRBJ2-3, with 8 bases identical to TRBD1. Germline loops: CDR1 SQVTM, CDR2 ANQGSEA. The junction had 3 bases not matched to a gene; V was cut back by 3 bases and J by 1 base. CDR3 length: 14 amino acids. CDR3 nucleotide sequence: TGCAGCGTTGATCAGGGGGCTCGCACAGATACGCAGTATTTT. It translates to CSVDQGARTDTQYF.

This chain links TRBV27 with TRBJ1-1, with D unresolved. The CDR3 runs to 13 residues. Trimming left V 0 bases short and J 5 bases short, with 7 bases between. Germline V gives CDR1 MNHEY, CDR2 SMNVEV (reference sequence). As DNA, the CDR3 is TGTGCCAGCAGTTTATCGGCGGGAACTGAAGCTTTCTTT. It translates to CASSLSAGTEAFF.

V and J are TRBV5-1 and TRBJ2-5, with TRBD1 identical over 8 bases. J was trimmed by 0 bases and V by 4 bases; bases with no gene match: 8. The CDR3 spans 16 residues. Germline V gene sequence: CDR1 SGHRS, CDR2 YFSETQ. CDR3 sequence reads: CASSETGGTYQETQYF. Here the CDR3 DNA reads TGCGCCAGCAGCGAAACAGGGGGGACATACCAAGAGACCCAGTACTTC.

V usage is TRBV7-9 and J usage is TRBJ1-1; D ambiguous. CDR3 length: 11 amino acids. Germline values: CDR1 SEHNR, CDR2 FQNEAQ (reference sequence). V was shortened by 6 bases and J by 2 bases, with 4 bases between the two germline ends. The CDR3 reads CASRRNTEAFF. CDR3 DNA: TGTGCCAGCAGGCGAAACACTGAAGCTTTCTTT.

This rearrangement joins TRBV11-3 to TRBJ2-3; a weak D match, TRBD1 (5 bases). The CDR3 runs to 15 residues. CDR1 and CDR2 (germline): SGHNT, YENEEA. V lost 5 bases, J lost 4 bases, and 16 bases lay in between. CDR3 loop: CASSLRGFYPDTQYF. DNA of the CDR3: TGTGCCAGCAGCCTTAGGGGCTTTTACCCAGATACGCAGTATTTT.

The rearrangement joins TRBV7-3 to TRBJ1-1, with D uncertain. CDR1 SGHTA and CDR2 FQGTGA come from the germline V gene. This CDR3 spans 13 amino acids. V lost 0 bases, J lost 8 bases, and 10 bases lay in between. CDR3 protein: CASSLTRGREAFF. The DNA for the CDR3 is TGTGCCAGCAGCTTAACTCGTGGCAGGGAAGCTTTCTTT.

V usage is TRBV6-4 and J usage is TRBJ2-7, with TRBD1 as a possible D gene (6 bases). V gave up 6 bases and J gave up 0 bases, with 12 bases separating them. Per the germline V gene, CDR1 is MRHNA and CDR2 is SNTAGT. The CDR3 totals 14 residues. CDR3 DNA sequence: TGTGCCAGCAGAGAGGGGACAAACTCCTACGAGCAGTACGTC. Translated: CASREGTNSYEQYV.

The chain uses TRBV9 and TRBJ1-2; D may be TRBD1 (6 bases). CDR1 and CDR2 from the germline V gene are SGDLS and YYNGEE. The length of the CDR3 is 15 residues. The V end was cut by 0 bases, the J end by 8 bases, with 17 bases between. This chain's CDR3 is CASSVEEQGRRGYTF. DNA of the CDR3: TGTGCCAGCAGCGTAGAGGAACAGGGACGTCGGGGCTACACCTTC. Complete variable domain (other parts from reference TRBV9 and TRBJ1-2): DSGVTQTPKHLITATGQRVTLRCSPRSGDLSVYWYQQSLDQGLQFLIQYYNGEERAKGNILERFSAQQFPDLHSELNLSSLELGDSALYFCASSVEEQGRRGYTFGSGTRLTVV.

The rearrangement joins TRBV19 to TRBJ1-4; TRBD1 matches 8 bases. Germline loops: CDR1 LNHDA, CDR2 SQIVND (reference sequence). The CDR3 spans 14 residues. V lost 5 bases and J lost 7; bases outside the gene matches: 6. The CDR3 loop reads CASSWTGTAEKLFF. CDR3 coding DNA: TGTGCCAGTAGTTGGACAGGGACTGCTGAAAAACTGTTTTTT.

A few counts support this clone. This chain uses TRBV10-3 with TRBJ1-5; no firm D call. CDR3 length equals 17 residues. The V gene lost 0 bases and the J gene lost 2 bases, with 14 bases spanning the gap. CDR1 and CDR2 (germline): ENHRY, SYGVKD. CDR3 in DNA: TGTGCCATCAGTGAGTCGCGGAGAGCGGTGGGCAATCAGCCCCAGCATTTT. Translation: CAISESRRAVGNQPQHF.

This chain links TRBV6-2 or TRBV6-3 with TRBJ2-3; 12 bases fit TRBD2. The CDR3 is 15 residues long. Germline loops: CDR1 MNHEY, CDR2 SVGEGT. V was pared by 5 bases and J by 6 bases, with 6 bases of the junction left unmatched. CDR3 protein: CASSKIGLAGDTQYF. CDR3 in DNA: TGTGCCAGCAGTAAGATAGGACTAGCGGGGGATACGCAGTATTTT.

This chain connects TRBV5-1 to TRBJ2-3; 9 bases align to TRBD2. Germline V gene sequence: CDR1 SGHRS, CDR2 YFSETQ. The CDR3 sequence is 14 residues long. V trimming: 1 base; J trimming: 4 bases; junction bases outside the gene matches: 1. The CDR3 DNA reads TGCGCCAGCAGCTTGACTAGCGGGTCAGATACGCAGTATTTT. This translates into CASSLTSGSDTQYF.

The chain combines TRBV27 with TRBJ1-1, with D possibly being TRBD1 (5 bases). This CDR3 is built from 14 residues. Trimming took 5 bases from V and 6 from J, leaving 16 bases between them. Germline V gene data show CDR1 as MNHEY and CDR2 as SMNVEV (reference sequence). CDR3 sequence (DNA): TGTGCCAGCAGTATCGTCGGGGGAGGGGCTGAAGCTTTCTTT. This sequence encodes CASSIVGGGAEAFF.

This sequence joins TRBV7-9 and TRBJ2-2; D not resolved. The CDR3 has 14 amino acids. Between the trimmed V and J ends, which lost 3 bases and 7 bases, there was a span of 12 bases. Germline CDR1 is SEHNR and CDR2 is FQNEAQ (reference sequence). The CDR3 region has the DNA TGTGCCAGCAGCTTTGGCAGGTCGGACGGGGAGCTGTTTTTT. Its translation is CASSFGRSDGELFF.

The chain combines TRBV5-4 with TRBJ2-3, with D possibly matching TRBD2 (6 bases). V was clipped by 3 bases and J by 6 bases, with 17 bases between them. CDR3 length: 15 residues. Per the germline V gene, CDR1 is SGHNT and CDR2 is YYREEE (reference sequence). The CDR3 sequence is CASSYGTPLADTQYF. The CDR3 DNA sequence: TGTGCCAGCAGCTACGGGACTCCCTTAGCGGATACGCAGTATTTT. Full variable domain (missing parts from reference TRBV5-4 and TRBJ2-3): ETGVTQSPTHLIKTRGQQVTLRCSSQSGHNTVSWYQQALGQGPQFIFQYYREEENGRGNFPPRFSGLQFPNYSSELNVNALELDDSALYLCASSYGTPLADTQYFGPGTRLTVL.

CDR3 in DNA: TGTGCCAGCAGTTTAGGACCGGGACAGGGGGCCGATGAGCAGTTCTTC. It is translated as CASSLGPGQGADEQFF. The chain joins TRBV27 to TRBJ2-1, with 12 bases lining up with TRBD1. There are 16 residues in the CDR3. The ends lost 2 bases at V and 8 bases at J; junction bases unmatched: 7. Germline lookup yields CDR1 MNHEY and CDR2 SMNVEV (reference sequence).

The CDR3 region is CASSLGQGAGETQYF. CDR3 bases: TGTGCCAGCAGCTTGGGACAGGGGGCAGGAGAGACCCAGTACTTC. The chain employs TRBV7-9 and TRBJ2-5; 12 bases fit TRBD1. Germline lookup yields CDR1 SEHNR and CDR2 FQNEAQ (reference sequence). The trim removed 3 bases at V and 4 bases at J, leaving 3 bases unmatched. CDR3 length: 15 amino acids.

The CDR3 DNA reads TGTGCCAGCAGTCCCCGCGGGCCCCCCTACAATGAGCAGTTCTTC. Translated: CASSPRGPPYNEQFF. V is TRBV7-9 and J is TRBJ2-1; a weak D match, TRBD2 (5 bases). V gave up 6 bases and J gave up 2 bases, with 14 bases separating them. CDR3 size: 15 residues. Germline assignment: CDR1 SEHNR and CDR2 FQNEAQ (reference sequence). The variable domain in full, with the rest retrieved from reference TRBV7-9 and TRBJ2-1, is DTGVSQNPRHKITKRGQNVTFRCDPISEHNRLYWYRQTLGQGPEFLTYFQNEAQLEKSRLLSDRFSAERPKGSFSTLEIQRTEQGDSAMYLCASSPRGPPYNEQFFGPGTRLTVL.